This T cell receptor beta chain came from a study of memory CD4+ T cells and cytomegalovirus serostatus. Study results and caveats: The CMV-associated TCR signature appears largely within the CD4+ memory repertoire. About 40% of the roughly 160 known CMV-associated TCRbeta sequences appeared in CD4+ memory.

Comment on this clone: The target antigen is unknown.

The sort gate was single viable CD3+CD4+CD8-CD45RO+ cells for memory CD4+ T cells. CMV serostatus came from serum IgG against pp150, pp28, p38, p52. The CDR3 loop spans 16 amino acids. The V gene lost 3 bases and the J gene lost 2 bases, with 15 bases spanning the gap. The germline gives CDR1 SGHTA, CDR2 FQGNSA. Profiled with immunoSEQ multiplex PCR; TCRdb holds only in-frame clones, not every one. The sample shows over 65,000 clones, less than 90% of them seen only once. This TCR was recovered from an adult in good health and CMV-seronegative. Input material: memory CD4+ T cells from blood. The V gene is TRBV7-2, the J gene TRBJ2-3; the D gene is possibly TRBD1 (5 bases). Written as DNA, the CDR3 is TGTGCCAGCAGCTTCAATTTAGGACACGCCACAGATACGCAGTATTTT. Translation: CASSFNLGHATDTQYF. Variable domain in full (rest from reference TRBV7-2 and TRBJ2-3): GAGVSQSPSNKVTEKGKDVELRCDPISGHTALYWYRQSLGQGLEFLIYFQGNSAPDKSGLPSDRFSAERTGGSVSTLTIQRTQQEDSAVYLCASSFNLGHATDTQYFGPGTRLTVL.